These T cell receptor beta chains were read from a single sample in a study of CD8+ T cells in alopecia areata. Produced via immunoSEQ multiplex PCR; TCRdb's table is partial and in-frame only. The sample shows 200,000 to 250,000 clones, about 50% of them seen only once. The sequencing here drew on CD4+ T cells sorted from blood, taken at week 4, from a patient treated with tofacitinib. These receptors were taken from a human donor with alopecia areata. Both conserved end residues are part of each CDR3. Fields, in order: CDR3 protein, CDR3 DNA, V gene, D gene, clone size, J gene. A D gene is named only where the DNA matches it firmly. Clone size, where shown, is once, few, many, or a class for clones that have expanded.

CASSRGQGLFNEKLFF | TGTGCCAGCAGCCGAGGACAGGGCCTCTTTAATGAAAAACTGTTTTTT | TRBV5-6 | TRBD1 | . | TRBJ1-4
CSVEDLRGTKVGPLHF | TGCAGCGTTGAAGATCTGAGGGGGACGAAGGTGGGACCCCTCCACTTT | TRBV29-1 | . | . | TRBJ1-6
CASSLGVGLNTDTQYF | TGTGCCAGCAGCTTAGGGGTGGGGCTGAACACAGATACGCAGTATTTT | TRBV11-2 | . | . | TRBJ2-3
CASSLAGPAVNTF | TGTGCCAGCAGCTTGGCAGGGCCTGCGGTAAACACCTTC | TRBV5-4 | . | . | TRBJ1-2
CASSPGQGTGNTIYF | TGCGCCAGCAGCCCGGGACAGGGTACTGGAAACACCATATATTTT | TRBV5-1 | TRBD1 | . | TRBJ1-3
CASSRGGGVFHNEQFF | TGTGCCAGCAGCCGAGGGGGTGGGGTATTCCACAATGAGCAGTTCTTC | TRBV14 | . | . | TRBJ2-1
CASSWTQETQYF | TGTGCCAGCAGTTGGACCCAAGAGACCCAGTACTTC | TRBV2 | . | . | TRBJ2-5
CAWSADRGLMNTEAFF | TGTGCCTGGAGTGCAGACAGGGGTTTGATGAACACTGAAGCTTTCTTT | TRBV30 | TRBD1 | . | TRBJ1-1
CASSFDGEQPQHF | TGTGCCAGCAGCTTTGATGGGGAACAGCCCCAGCATTTT | TRBV7-6 | . | . | TRBJ1-5
CANLRREHNEQFF | TGTGCCAATCTCCGGCGGGAACACAATGAGCAGTTCTTC | TRBV19 | . | . | TRBJ2-1
CSVAAESYEQYF | TGCAGCGTTGCGGCGGAATCCTACGAGCAGTACTTC | TRBV29-1 | . | . | TRBJ2-7
CASNLEGLVGPGELFF | TGTGCCAGCAACTTAGAGGGCCTAGTGGGTCCCGGGGAGCTGTTTTTT | TRBV7-8 | . | . | TRBJ2-2
CSVAMQGSPYNEQFF | TGCAGCGTTGCGATGCAGGGATCTCCCTACAATGAGCAGTTCTTC | TRBV29-1 | . | . | TRBJ2-1
CASSLQRGTTGANVLTF | TGCGCCAGCAGCCTCCAAAGGGGGACCACTGGGGCCAACGTCCTGACTTTC | TRBV4-1 | . | few | TRBJ2-6
CSVASGNQPQHF | TGCAGCGTTGCCAGCGGCAATCAGCCCCAGCATTTT | TRBV29-1 | . | few | TRBJ1-5
CASSGFEGQETQYF | TGTGCCAGCAGCGGATTTGAGGGGCAAGAGACCCAGTACTTC | TRBV2 | . | . | TRBJ2-5
CASRKDSYNSPLHF | TGTGCCAGCAGGAAAGATAGCTATAATTCACCCCTCCACTTT | TRBV6-1 | . | . | TRBJ1-6
CASTLRGLTGELFF | TGTGCCAGCACCCTGCGGGGTCTGACCGGGGAGCTGTTTTTT | TRBV27 | . | many | TRBJ2-2
CASSPGTGGTNTEAFF | TGTGCCAGCAGCCCTGGGACAGGGGGGACGAACACTGAAGCTTTCTTT | TRBV5-6 | TRBD1 | . | TRBJ1-1
CASSARNGLTSGNGYTF | TGCGCCAGCAGCGCACGGAACGGTTTAACCTCAGGCAATGGCTACACCTTC | TRBV5-1 | . | . | TRBJ1-2
CASSVVGETQYF | TGTGCCAGCAGTGTAGTGGGGGAGACCCAGTACTTC | TRBV2 | . | . | TRBJ2-5
CASSQSGQGPVYTF | TGCGCCAGCAGTCAATCGGGACAGGGACCCGTCTACACCTTC | TRBV23-1 | TRBD1 | many | TRBJ1-2
CASSVGASGEQFF | TGTGCCAGCAGTGTGGGGGCCAGCGGTGAGCAGTTCTTC | TRBV2 | . | . | TRBJ2-1
CASSLPADGNTDTQYF | TGTGCCAGCAGCTTGCCTGCTGACGGAAACACAGATACGCAGTATTTT | TRBV5-6 | . | . | TRBJ2-3